A selection of T cell receptor beta chains follows, all from one sample in a study of T cells after yellow fever vaccination. TCRdb reprocessed the 5' RACE reads with MiXCR, giving one entry per CDR3 protein. This sample carries roughly 160,000 distinct CDR3 sequences, 6% to 7.5% of them seen once, and the ten largest clones take 2.5%. The source was CD4+ T cells sorted from PBMCs, collected more than 4 days after the first yellow fever vaccination. Receptors were obtained from a man between 18 and 29 years old who received the YFV17D yellow fever vaccine. CDR3s include the opening cysteine and the closing phenylalanine or tryptophan. Fields, in order: D gene, J gene, clone size, V gene, CDR3 DNA, CDR3 protein. D genes are given only for firm matches. Expanded clones get a size class; other rows say once, few or many, or leave the size out.

D gene: TRBD2
J gene: TRBJ2-7
clone size: many
V gene: TRBV5-4
CDR3 DNA: TGTGCCAGCTCTGTGGGGGGGGACTACGAGCAGTACTTC
CDR3 protein: CASSVGGDYEQYF

D gene: .
J gene: TRBJ2-1
clone size: few
V gene: TRBV6-6
CDR3 DNA: TGTGCCAGCAGCCTATCTTGGGGGGCAGGCTTACAAAACAATGAGCAGTTCTTC
CDR3 protein: CASSLSWGAGLQNNEQFF

D gene: .
J gene: TRBJ1-2
clone size: many
V gene: TRBV7-2
CDR3 DNA: TGTGCCAGCAGCTCGGGGACATGGACCAACTATGGCTACACCTTC
CDR3 protein: CASSSGTWTNYGYTF

D gene: TRBD2
J gene: TRBJ2-7
clone size: few
V gene: TRBV20-1
CDR3 DNA: TGCAGTGCTAGAGGGATAGCGGGGGGGCCAGGAGGCTCCTACGAGCAGTACTTC
CDR3 protein: CSARGIAGGPGGSYEQYF

D gene: TRBD1
J gene: TRBJ1-1
clone size: many
V gene: TRBV24-1
CDR3 DNA: TGTGCCACCAGAGGTGCAGGGGGAACTGAAGCTTTCTTT
CDR3 protein: CATRGAGGTEAFF

D gene: .
J gene: TRBJ2-1
clone size: .
V gene: TRBV5-6
CDR3 DNA: TGTGCCAGGGGCCCCGGCGTCGGGAATGAGCAGTTCTTC
CDR3 protein: CARGPGVGNEQFF

D gene: .
J gene: TRBJ2-2
clone size: many
V gene: TRBV5-1
CDR3 DNA: TGCGCCAGCAGTAAGGAACGGCCAAACACCGGGGAGCTGTTTTTT
CDR3 protein: CASSKERPNTGELFF

D gene: .
J gene: TRBJ1-1
clone size: few
V gene: TRBV9
CDR3 DNA: TGTGCCAGCAGCGTAGACAGCTACATGAACACTGAAGCTTTCTTT
CDR3 protein: CASSVDSYMNTEAFF

D gene: TRBD1
J gene: TRBJ2-1
clone size: many
V gene: TRBV7-2
CDR3 DNA: TGTGCCAGCAGCCGACCCGGCAGGGGGAATGAGCAGTTCTTC
CDR3 protein: CASSRPGRGNEQFF

D gene: TRBD1
J gene: TRBJ1-1
clone size: few
V gene: TRBV4-3
CDR3 DNA: TGCGCCAGCAGCCAAGAGCCCCAGGGGGGGAACACTGAAGCTTTCTTT
CDR3 protein: CASSQEPQGGNTEAFF

D gene: TRBD1
J gene: TRBJ2-2
clone size: many
V gene: TRBV11-2
CDR3 DNA: TGTGCCAGCAGCTTTCAGACAGGGAAGAACACCGGGGAGCTGTTTTTT
CDR3 protein: CASSFQTGKNTGELFF

D gene: .
J gene: TRBJ2-2
clone size: many
V gene: TRBV12-3/TRBV12-4
CDR3 DNA: TGTGCCAGCTGGGCCGTTACCGGGGAGCTGTTTTTT
CDR3 protein: CASWAVTGELFF

D gene: .
J gene: TRBJ1-5
clone size: many
V gene: TRBV4-1
CDR3 DNA: TGCGCCAGCAGCCCCCTCGGGGGGCCCCAGCATTTT
CDR3 protein: CASSPLGGPQHF

D gene: TRBD1
J gene: TRBJ1-1
clone size: many
V gene: TRBV7-9
CDR3 DNA: TGTGCCAGCAGCTTACAAGGACAGGCGAACACTGAAGCTTTCTTT
CDR3 protein: CASSLQGQANTEAFF

D gene: .
J gene: TRBJ1-1
clone size: many
V gene: TRBV18
CDR3 DNA: TGTGCCAGCTCACCACGAGGGCCTGAAGCTTTCTTT
CDR3 protein: CASSPRGPEAFF

D gene: .
J gene: TRBJ1-3
clone size: .
V gene: TRBV7-9
CDR3 DNA: TGTGCCAGCAGCCCCGGGACCGCGGAAAACACCATATATTTT
CDR3 protein: CASSPGTAENTIYF

D gene: TRBD1
J gene: TRBJ1-2
clone size: few
V gene: TRBV18
CDR3 DNA: TGTGCCAGCTCACCCTGGACAGGGGATGGCTACACCTTC
CDR3 protein: CASSPWTGDGYTF

D gene: .
J gene: TRBJ2-1
clone size: many
V gene: TRBV12-3/TRBV12-4
CDR3 DNA: TGTGCCAGCAGTACCGGGACATTCAATGAGCAGTTCTTC
CDR3 protein: CASSTGTFNEQFF

D gene: .
J gene: TRBJ1-5
clone size: many
V gene: TRBV6-1
CDR3 DNA: TGTGCCAGCAGTCAAAATAGCAATCAGCCCCAGCATTTT
CDR3 protein: CASSQNSNQPQHF

D gene: .
J gene: TRBJ1-1
clone size: many
V gene: TRBV20-1
CDR3 DNA: TGCAGTGCTAGAAAAGGGGAGAACACTGAAGCTTTCTTT
CDR3 protein: CSARKGENTEAFF

D gene: TRBD1
J gene: TRBJ2-5
clone size: many
V gene: TRBV28
CDR3 DNA: TGTGCCAGCAGTACCCCGGACAGGGACGGAGAGACCCAGTACTTC
CDR3 protein: CASSTPDRDGETQYF

D gene: .
J gene: TRBJ1-3
clone size: many
V gene: TRBV20-1
CDR3 DNA: TGCAGTGCCCCCGAGGGCTCAACCTCTGGAAACACCATATATTTT
CDR3 protein: CSAPEGSTSGNTIYF

D gene: .
J gene: TRBJ1-6
clone size: .
V gene: TRBV11-1
CDR3 DNA: TGTGCCAGCAGCTTCGGCACAGCGATGAGCTCCTATAATTCACCCCTCCACTTT
CDR3 protein: CASSFGTAMSSYNSPLHF

D gene: TRBD1
J gene: TRBJ2-7
clone size: few
V gene: TRBV27
CDR3 DNA: TGTGCCAGCAGGTTAGCCTTTACAGGGGATGCCTACGAGCAGTACTTC
CDR3 protein: CASRLAFTGDAYEQYF

D gene: .
J gene: TRBJ1-2
clone size: many
V gene: TRBV14
CDR3 DNA: TGTGCCAGCAGCCTCAATAGCCTCTATGGCTACACCTTC
CDR3 protein: CASSLNSLYGYTF

D gene: TRBD2
J gene: TRBJ2-5
clone size: few
V gene: TRBV7-8
CDR3 DNA: TGTGCCAGCAGCAGTAGCGGGGTGGAGACCCAGTACTTC
CDR3 protein: CASSSSGVETQYF

D gene: TRBD2
J gene: TRBJ2-2
clone size: many
V gene: TRBV4-1
CDR3 DNA: TGCGCCAGCAGCAACACAAAGCTACTAGCGGGGGGACTCACCGGGGAGCTGTTTTTT
CDR3 protein: CASSNTKLLAGGLTGELFF

D gene: .
J gene: TRBJ2-3
clone size: many
V gene: TRBV5-1
CDR3 DNA: TGCGCCAGCAGCTCCTACGGGGTAGCGGTGGATACGCAGTATTTT
CDR3 protein: CASSSYGVAVDTQYF

D gene: .
J gene: TRBJ2-1
clone size: .
V gene: TRBV3-1
CDR3 DNA: TGTGCCAGCACCAAGCAGGGCAGTTGGGGCTCCTACAATGAGCAGTTCTTC
CDR3 protein: CASTKQGSWGSYNEQFF

D gene: .
J gene: TRBJ1-2
clone size: .
V gene: TRBV28
CDR3 DNA: TGTGCCAGCAGTTTTCCAGGGAGAAATTATGGCTACACCTTC
CDR3 protein: CASSFPGRNYGYTF

D gene: .
J gene: TRBJ2-2
clone size: many
V gene: TRBV5-1
CDR3 DNA: TGCGCCAGCAGCTTGAAGGTACCCGGGGAGCTGTTTTTT
CDR3 protein: CASSLKVPGELFF

D gene: .
J gene: TRBJ2-2
clone size: .
V gene: TRBV5-1
CDR3 DNA: TGCGCCAGCAGCGGCATTGAAGGGACTCACACCGGGGAGCTGTTTTTT
CDR3 protein: CASSGIEGTHTGELFF

D gene: .
J gene: TRBJ2-7
clone size: many
V gene: TRBV9
CDR3 DNA: TGTGCCAGCAGCGTAACGGACCTAGCGATCGAGCAGTACTTC
CDR3 protein: CASSVTDLAIEQYF

D gene: .
J gene: TRBJ1-5
clone size: many
V gene: TRBV5-6
CDR3 DNA: TGTGCCAGCAGCTTAGGGACGGTAGAACAGCCCCAGCATTTT
CDR3 protein: CASSLGTVEQPQHF

D gene: .
J gene: TRBJ1-6
clone size: .
V gene: TRBV5-6
CDR3 DNA: TGTGCCAGCAGCGAAGGGGGATCACCCCTCCACTTT
CDR3 protein: CASSEGGSPLHF

D gene: .
J gene: TRBJ2-3
clone size: few
V gene: TRBV7-3
CDR3 DNA: TGTGCCAGCAGCTTAAGCCCCTCCCTCGGCACAGATACGCAGTATTTT
CDR3 protein: CASSLSPSLGTDTQYF

D gene: .
J gene: TRBJ2-2
clone size: many
V gene: TRBV6-5
CDR3 DNA: TGTGCCAGCAGTTACTCGGATGTGACCGGGGAGCTGTTTTTT
CDR3 protein: CASSYSDVTGELFF

D gene: TRBD2
J gene: TRBJ2-1
clone size: few
V gene: TRBV18
CDR3 DNA: TGTGCCAGCTCACCAATGGCAGGGAGGGGTGAGCAGTTCTTC
CDR3 protein: CASSPMAGRGEQFF

D gene: TRBD1
J gene: TRBJ1-5
clone size: .
V gene: TRBV25-1
CDR3 DNA: TGTGCCAGCAGTGAAATCGGACAGGGGGATCAGCCCCAGCATTTT
CDR3 protein: CASSEIGQGDQPQHF

D gene: .
J gene: TRBJ1-1
clone size: .
V gene: TRBV18
CDR3 DNA: TGTGCCAGCTCACGAGGGACTGAAGCTTCCTTT
CDR3 protein: CASSRGTEASF

D gene: .
J gene: TRBJ1-2
clone size: .
V gene: TRBV12-3/TRBV12-4
CDR3 DNA: TGTGCCAGCAGTTTGCGGGGGAACTCTAACTATGGCTACACCTTC
CDR3 protein: CASSLRGNSNYGYTF

D gene: .
J gene: TRBJ2-2
clone size: few
V gene: TRBV19
CDR3 DNA: TGTGCCAGTAGTATAGGGGGGTCGAACACCGGGGAGCTGTTTTTT
CDR3 protein: CASSIGGSNTGELFF